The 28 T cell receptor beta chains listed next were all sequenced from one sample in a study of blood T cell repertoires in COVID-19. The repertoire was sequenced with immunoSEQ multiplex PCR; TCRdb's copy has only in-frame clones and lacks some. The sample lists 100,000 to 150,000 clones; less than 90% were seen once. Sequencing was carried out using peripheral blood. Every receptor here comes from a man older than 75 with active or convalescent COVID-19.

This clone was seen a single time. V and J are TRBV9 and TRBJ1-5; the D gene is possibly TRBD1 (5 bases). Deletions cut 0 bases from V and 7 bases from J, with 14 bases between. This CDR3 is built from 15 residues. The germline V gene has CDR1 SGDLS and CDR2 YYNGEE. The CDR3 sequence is CASSVGDSAYQPQHF. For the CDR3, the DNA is TGTGCCAGCAGCGTAGGGGACTCGGCGTACCAGCCCCAGCATTTT.

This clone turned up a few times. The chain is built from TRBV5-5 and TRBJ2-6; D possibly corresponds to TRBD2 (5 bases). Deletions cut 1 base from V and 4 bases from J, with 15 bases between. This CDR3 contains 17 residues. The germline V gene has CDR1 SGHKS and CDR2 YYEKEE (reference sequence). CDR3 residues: CASSLRFGESGANVLTF. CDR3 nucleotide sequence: TGTGCCAGCAGCTTGAGGTTCGGGGAATCGGGGGCCAACGTCCTGACTTTC.

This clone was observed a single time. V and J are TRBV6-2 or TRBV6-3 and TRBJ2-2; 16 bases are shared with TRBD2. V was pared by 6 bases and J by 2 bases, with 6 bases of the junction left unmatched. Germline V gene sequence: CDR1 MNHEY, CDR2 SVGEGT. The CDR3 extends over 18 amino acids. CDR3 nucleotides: TGTGCCAGCAGCCCGGGACTAGCGGGAGGGCCTAACACCGGGGAGCTGTTTTTT. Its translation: CASSPGLAGGPNTGELFF.

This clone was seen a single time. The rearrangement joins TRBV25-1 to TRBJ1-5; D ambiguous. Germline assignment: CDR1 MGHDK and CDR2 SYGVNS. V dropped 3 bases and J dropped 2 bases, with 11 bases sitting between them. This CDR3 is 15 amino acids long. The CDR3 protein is CASSDTGGGNQPQHF. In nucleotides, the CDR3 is TGTGCCAGCAGTGATACGGGAGGCGGCAATCAGCCCCAGCATTTT.

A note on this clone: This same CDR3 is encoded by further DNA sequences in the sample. CDR3 nucleotides: TGTGCCAGCAGCTTAACTGGCGGCTACGAGCAGTACTTC. Its protein is CASSLTGGYEQYF. The rearrangement links TRBV7-3 to TRBJ2-7; no firm D call. Germline V gene data show CDR1 as SGHTA and CDR2 as FQGTGA. Trimming stripped 0 bases from V and 3 bases from J, with 6 bases between. This CDR3 comprises 13 residues.

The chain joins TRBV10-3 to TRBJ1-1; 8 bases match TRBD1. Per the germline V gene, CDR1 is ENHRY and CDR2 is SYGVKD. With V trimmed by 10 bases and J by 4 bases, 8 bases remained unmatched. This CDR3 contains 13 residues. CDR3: CANKPTGGTEAFF. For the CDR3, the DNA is TGTGCCAACAAACCAACAGGGGGCACTGAAGCTTTCTTT.

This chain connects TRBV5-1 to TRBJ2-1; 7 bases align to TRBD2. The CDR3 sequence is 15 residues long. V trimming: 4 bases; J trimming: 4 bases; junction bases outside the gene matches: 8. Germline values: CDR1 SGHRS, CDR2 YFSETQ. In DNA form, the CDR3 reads TGCGCCAGCAGCACCGGGACTAACCTATACAATGAGCAGTTCTTC. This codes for CASSTGTNLYNEQFF.

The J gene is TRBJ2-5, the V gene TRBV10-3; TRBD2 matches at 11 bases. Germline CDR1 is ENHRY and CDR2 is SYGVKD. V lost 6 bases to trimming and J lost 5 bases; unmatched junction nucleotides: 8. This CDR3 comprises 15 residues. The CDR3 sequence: CAIRPASGGLETQYF. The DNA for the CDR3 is TGTGCCATCAGGCCCGCTAGCGGGGGGCTTGAGACCCAGTACTTC.

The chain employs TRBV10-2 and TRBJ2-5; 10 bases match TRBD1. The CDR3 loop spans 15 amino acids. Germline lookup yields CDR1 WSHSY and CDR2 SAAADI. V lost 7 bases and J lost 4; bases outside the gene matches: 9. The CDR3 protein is CASKRQGAGGETQYF. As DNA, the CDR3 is TGCGCCAGCAAAAGACAGGGGGCGGGAGGAGAGACCCAGTACTTC.

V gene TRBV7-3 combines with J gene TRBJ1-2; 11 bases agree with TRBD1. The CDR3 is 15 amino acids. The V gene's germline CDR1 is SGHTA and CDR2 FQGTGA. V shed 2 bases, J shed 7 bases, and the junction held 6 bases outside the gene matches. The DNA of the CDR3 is TGTGCCAGCAGCTTAGACGGGACAGGGGGATTTGGCTACACCTTC. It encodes CASSLDGTGGFGYTF. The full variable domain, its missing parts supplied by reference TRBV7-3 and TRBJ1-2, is GAGVSQTPSNKVTEKGKYVELRCDPISGHTALYWYRQSLGQGPEFLIYFQGTGAADDSGLPNDRFFAVRPEGSVSTLKIQRTERGDSAVYLCASSLDGTGGFGYTFGSGTRLTVV.

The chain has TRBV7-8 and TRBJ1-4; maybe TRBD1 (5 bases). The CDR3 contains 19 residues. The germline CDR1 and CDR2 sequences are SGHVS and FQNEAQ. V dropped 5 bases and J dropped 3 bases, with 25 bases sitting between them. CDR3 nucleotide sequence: TGTGCCAGCAGCCCGTACCAAGTGGGGGGGTATGCGGCTAATGAAAAACTGTTTTTT. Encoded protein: CASSPYQVGGYAANEKLFF.

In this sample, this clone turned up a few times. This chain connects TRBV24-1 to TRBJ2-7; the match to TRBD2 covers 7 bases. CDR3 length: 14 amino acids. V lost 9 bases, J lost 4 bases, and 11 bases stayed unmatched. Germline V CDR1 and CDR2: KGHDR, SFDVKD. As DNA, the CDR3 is TGTGCCACCGACCCCGGGGGGAAGAGGTACGAGCAGTACTTC. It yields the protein CATDPGGKRYEQYF.

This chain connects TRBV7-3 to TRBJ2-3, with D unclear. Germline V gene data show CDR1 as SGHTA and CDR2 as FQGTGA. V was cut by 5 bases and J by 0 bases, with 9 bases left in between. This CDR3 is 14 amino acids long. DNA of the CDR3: TGTGCCAGCAGCGCCTTCGCGAGCACAGATACGCAGTATTTT. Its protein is CASSAFASTDTQYF.

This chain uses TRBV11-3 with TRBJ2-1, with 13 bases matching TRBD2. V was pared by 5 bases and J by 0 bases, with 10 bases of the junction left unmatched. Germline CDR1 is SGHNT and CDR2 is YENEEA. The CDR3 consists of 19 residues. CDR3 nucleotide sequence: TGTGCCAGCAGCACGGGACTAGCGGGAATTGGTGGCTCCTACAATGAGCAGTTCTTC. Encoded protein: CASSTGLAGIGGSYNEQFF. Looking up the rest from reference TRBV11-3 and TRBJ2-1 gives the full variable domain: EAGVVQSPRYKIIEKKQPVAFWCNPISGHNTLYWYLQNLGQGPELLIRYENEEAVDDSQLPKDRFSAERLKGVDSTLKIQPAELGDSAVYLCASSTGLAGIGGSYNEQFFGPGTRLTVL.

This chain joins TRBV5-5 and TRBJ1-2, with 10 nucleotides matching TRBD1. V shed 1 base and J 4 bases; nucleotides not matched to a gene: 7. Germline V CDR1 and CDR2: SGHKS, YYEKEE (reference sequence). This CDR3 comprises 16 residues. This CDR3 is CASSLLDRGRLYGYTF. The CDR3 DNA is TGTGCCAGCAGCTTGCTGGACAGGGGGAGGCTCTATGGCTACACCTTC.

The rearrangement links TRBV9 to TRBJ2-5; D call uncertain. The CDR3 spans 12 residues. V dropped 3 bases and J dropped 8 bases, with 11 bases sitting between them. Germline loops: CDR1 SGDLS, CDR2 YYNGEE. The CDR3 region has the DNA TGTGCCAGCAGCGCCCGAGGAGAAACCCAGTACTTC. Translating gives CASSARGETQYF. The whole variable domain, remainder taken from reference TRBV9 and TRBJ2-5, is DSGVTQTPKHLITATGQRVTLRCSPRSGDLSVYWYQQSLDQGLQFLIQYYNGEERAKGNILERFSAQQFPDLHSELNLSSLELGDSALYFCASSARGETQYFGPGTRLLVL.

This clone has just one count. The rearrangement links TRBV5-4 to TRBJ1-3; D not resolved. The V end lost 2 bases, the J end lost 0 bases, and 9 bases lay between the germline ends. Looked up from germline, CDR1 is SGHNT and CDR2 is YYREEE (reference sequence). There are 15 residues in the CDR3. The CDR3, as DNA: TGTGCCAGCAGCTTAGGACTCAACTCTGGAAACACCATATATTTT. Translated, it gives CASSLGLNSGNTIYF.

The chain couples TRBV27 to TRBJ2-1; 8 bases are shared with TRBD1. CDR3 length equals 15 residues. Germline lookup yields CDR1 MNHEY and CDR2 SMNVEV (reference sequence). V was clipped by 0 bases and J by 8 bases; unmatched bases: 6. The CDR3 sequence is CASSLSGQAWDEQFF. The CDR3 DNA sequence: TGTGCCAGCAGTTTATCGGGACAGGCTTGGGATGAGCAGTTCTTC.

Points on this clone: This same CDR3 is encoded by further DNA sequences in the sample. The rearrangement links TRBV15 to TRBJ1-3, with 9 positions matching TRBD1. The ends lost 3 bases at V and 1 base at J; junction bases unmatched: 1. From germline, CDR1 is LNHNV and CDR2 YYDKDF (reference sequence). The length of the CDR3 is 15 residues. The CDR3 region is CATSRDRGSGNTIYF. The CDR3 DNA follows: TGTGCCACCAGCAGGGACAGGGGATCTGGAAACACCATATATTTT.

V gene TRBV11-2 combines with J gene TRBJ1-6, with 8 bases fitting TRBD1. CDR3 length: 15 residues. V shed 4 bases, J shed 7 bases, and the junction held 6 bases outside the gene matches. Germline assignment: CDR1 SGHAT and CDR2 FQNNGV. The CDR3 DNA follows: TGTGCCAGCAGCTGGGGGACAGGCGACAATTCACCCCTCCACTTT. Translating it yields CASSWGTGDNSPLHF. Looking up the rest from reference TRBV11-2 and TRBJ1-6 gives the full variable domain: EAGVAQSPRYKIIEKRQSVAFWCNPISGHATLYWYQQILGQGPKLLIQFQNNGVVDDSQLPKDRFSAERLKGVDSTLKIQPAKLEDSAVYLCASSWGTGDNSPLHFGNGTRLTVT.

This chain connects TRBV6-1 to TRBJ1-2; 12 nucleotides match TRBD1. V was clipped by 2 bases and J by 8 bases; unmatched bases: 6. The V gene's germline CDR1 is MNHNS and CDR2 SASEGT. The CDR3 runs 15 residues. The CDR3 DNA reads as TGTGCCAGCAGTGAACCGGGACAGGGGGCTCAGGGCTACACCTTC. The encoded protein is CASSEPGQGAQGYTF.

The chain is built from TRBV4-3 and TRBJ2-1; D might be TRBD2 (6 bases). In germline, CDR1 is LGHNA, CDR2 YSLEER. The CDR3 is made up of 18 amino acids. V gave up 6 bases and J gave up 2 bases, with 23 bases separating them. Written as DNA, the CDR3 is TGCGCCAGCAGTCTCTCCGGGACTGTCGGAGAAGCCTACAATGAGCAGTTCTTC. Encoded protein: CASSLSGTVGEAYNEQFF.

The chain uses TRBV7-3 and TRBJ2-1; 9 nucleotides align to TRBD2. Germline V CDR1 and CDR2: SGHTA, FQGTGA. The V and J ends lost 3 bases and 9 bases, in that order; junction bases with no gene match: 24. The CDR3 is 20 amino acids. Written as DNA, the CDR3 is TGTGCCAGCAGCTTCAGGGCGGGAGGGCACGTAACACCACATACTGGTGAGCAGTTCTTC. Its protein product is CASSFRAGGHVTPHTGEQFF.

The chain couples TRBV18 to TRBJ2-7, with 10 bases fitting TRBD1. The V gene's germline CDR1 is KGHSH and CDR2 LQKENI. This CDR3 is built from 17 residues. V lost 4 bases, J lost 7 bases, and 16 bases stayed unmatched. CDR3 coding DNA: TGTGCCAGCTCACTTTTAACTTCCGGGACAGGGGAGGTAGAGCAGTACTTC. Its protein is CASSLLTSGTGEVEQYF.

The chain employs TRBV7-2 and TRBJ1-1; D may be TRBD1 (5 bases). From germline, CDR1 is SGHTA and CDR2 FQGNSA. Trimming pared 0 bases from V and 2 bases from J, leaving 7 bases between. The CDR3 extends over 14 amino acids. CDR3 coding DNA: TGTGCCAGCAGCTTAGCCAGGGCCAACACTGAAGCTTTCTTT. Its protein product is CASSLARANTEAFF.

The CDR3 protein is CASQGDAYEQYF. CDR3 nucleotide sequence: TGTGCCAGTCAGGGTGATGCCTACGAGCAGTACTTC. V is TRBV28 and J is TRBJ2-7; tentative D call: TRBD1 (5 bases). The CDR3 is 12 residues long. V was trimmed by 9 bases and J by 2 bases, leaving 11 bases between them. Germline V gene lookup returns CDR1 MDHEN and CDR2 SYDVKM.

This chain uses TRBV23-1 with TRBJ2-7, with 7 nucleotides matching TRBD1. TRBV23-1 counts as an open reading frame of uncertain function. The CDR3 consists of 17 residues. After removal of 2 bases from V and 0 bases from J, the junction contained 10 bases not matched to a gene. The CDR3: CASSQPGTETNSYEQYF. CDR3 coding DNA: TGCGCCAGCAGTCAACCCGGGACAGAGACCAACTCCTACGAGCAGTACTTC.

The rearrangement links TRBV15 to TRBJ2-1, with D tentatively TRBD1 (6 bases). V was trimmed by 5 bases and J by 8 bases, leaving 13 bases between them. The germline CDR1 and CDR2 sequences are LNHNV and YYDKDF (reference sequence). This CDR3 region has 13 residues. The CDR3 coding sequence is TGTGCCACCAGCTCAGGGGTTGGGGATGAGCAGTTCTTC. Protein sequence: CATSSGVGDEQFF.